This T cell receptor beta chain was recovered during a study of response to subunit inactivated influenza vaccine. Findings and limits, study-wide: Few new T cells, the authors suggested, are recruited by each seasonal influenza vaccination.

This clonotype was seen many times. Its target is unknown. At one end the junction does not follow the germline gene, possibly because of a read error. Germline V CDR1 and CDR2: MNHEY, SMNVEV (reference sequence). The CDR3 consists of 14 residues. A single record per CDR3 protein comes from TCRdb applying MiXCR to the RT-PCR reads. The sample shows roughly 180,000 distinct CDR3 sequences, about 9% of them seen only once. Source: non-naive T cells sorted from PBMCs, taken on the day of vaccination. The V call is TRBV27, the J call TRBJ1-4; possible D gene TRBD1, 5 bases. The origin of this receptor is a man aged 50-60 years who received an inactivated influenza vaccine. This CDR3 is CASSSTQGNGKLFF. The CDR3 nucleotides read TGTGCCAGCAGTTCTACCCAGGGAAATGGAAAACTGTTTTTT.